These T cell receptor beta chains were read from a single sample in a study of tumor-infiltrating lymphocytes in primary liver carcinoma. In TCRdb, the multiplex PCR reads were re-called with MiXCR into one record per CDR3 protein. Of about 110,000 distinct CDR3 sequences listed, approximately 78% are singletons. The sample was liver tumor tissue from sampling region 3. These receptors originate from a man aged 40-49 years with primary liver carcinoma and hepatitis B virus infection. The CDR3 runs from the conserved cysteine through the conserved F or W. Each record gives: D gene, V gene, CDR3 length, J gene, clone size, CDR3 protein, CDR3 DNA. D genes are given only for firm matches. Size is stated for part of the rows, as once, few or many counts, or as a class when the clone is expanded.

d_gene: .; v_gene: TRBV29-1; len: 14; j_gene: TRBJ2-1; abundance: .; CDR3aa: CSVAETSNINEQFF; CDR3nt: TGTAGCGTTGCGGAGACCTCGAACATCAATGAGCAGTTCTTC
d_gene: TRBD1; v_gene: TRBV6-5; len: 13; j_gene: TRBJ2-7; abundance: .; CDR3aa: CASRMDRAQKQYF; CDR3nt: TGTGCCAGCAGAATGGACAGGGCTCAGAAGCAGTACTTC
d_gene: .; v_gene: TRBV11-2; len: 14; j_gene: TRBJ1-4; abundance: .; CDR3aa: CVSSFDQEGGKLFF; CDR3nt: TGCGTCAGTAGCTTCGACCAAGAAGGTGGAAAACTGTTTTTT
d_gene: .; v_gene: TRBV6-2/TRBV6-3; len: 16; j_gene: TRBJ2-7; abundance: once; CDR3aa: CVSSSERSRSTYEQYF; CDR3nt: TGTGTCAGCAGTAGTGAGCGGAGCCGCAGCACCTACGAGCAGTACTTC
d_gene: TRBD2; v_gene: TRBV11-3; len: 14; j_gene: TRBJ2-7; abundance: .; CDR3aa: CASRRGEGDYEQNF; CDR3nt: TGTGCCAGCAGGCGTGGAGAAGGGGACTACGAGCAGAACTTC
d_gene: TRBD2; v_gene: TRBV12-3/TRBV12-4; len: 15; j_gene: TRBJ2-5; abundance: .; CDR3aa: CASRPLAGTQETQYF; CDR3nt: TGTGCCAGCAGGCCGCTAGCGGGGACCCAAGAGACCCAGTACTTC
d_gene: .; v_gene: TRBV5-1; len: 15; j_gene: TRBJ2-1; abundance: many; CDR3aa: CASSLYGSSYNEQFF; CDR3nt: TGCGCCAGCAGCTTGTACGGGAGCTCCTACAATGAGCAGTTCTTC
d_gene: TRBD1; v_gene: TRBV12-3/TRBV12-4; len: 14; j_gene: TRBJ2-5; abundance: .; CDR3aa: CANAQGQSQETPYF; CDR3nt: TGTGCCAACGCTCAGGGACAGTCACAAGAGACCCCGTACTTC
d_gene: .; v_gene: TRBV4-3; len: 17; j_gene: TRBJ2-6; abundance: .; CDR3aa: CASSQDGFRFGTNVLTF; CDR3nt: TGTGCCAGCAGCCAAGATGGGTTCCGCTTTGGGACCAACGTCCTGACTTTC
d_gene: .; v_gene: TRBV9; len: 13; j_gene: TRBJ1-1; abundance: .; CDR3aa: CASSQPGNTGAFF; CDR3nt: TGTGCCAGCAGCCAGCCGGGCAACACTGGAGCTTTCTTT
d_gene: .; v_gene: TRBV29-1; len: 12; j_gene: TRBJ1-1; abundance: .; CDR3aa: CSVKPSNTEAFF; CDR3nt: TGCAGCGTTAAACCTTCAAACACTGAAGCTTTCTTC
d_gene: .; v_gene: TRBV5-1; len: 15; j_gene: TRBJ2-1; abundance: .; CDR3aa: CASSSIAASYNEQFF; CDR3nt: TGCGCCAGCAGCAGTATTGCTGCATCCTACAATGAGCAGTTCTTC
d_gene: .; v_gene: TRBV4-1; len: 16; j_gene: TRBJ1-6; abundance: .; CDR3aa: CTSSQEQGSYNSPLHF; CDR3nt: TGCACCAGCAGCCAAGAACAGGGCTCTTATAATTCACCCCTCCACTTT
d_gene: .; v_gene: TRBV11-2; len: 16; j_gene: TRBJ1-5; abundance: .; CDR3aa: CASSLGDTRWAQPQHF; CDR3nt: TGTGCCAGCAGTCTAGGAGACACGCGTTGGGCTCAGCCCCAGCATTTT
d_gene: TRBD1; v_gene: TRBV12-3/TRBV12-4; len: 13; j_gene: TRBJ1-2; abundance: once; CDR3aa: CASGSWNRGEYTF; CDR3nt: TGTGCCAGCGGTTCCTGGAACAGGGGGGAATACACCTTC
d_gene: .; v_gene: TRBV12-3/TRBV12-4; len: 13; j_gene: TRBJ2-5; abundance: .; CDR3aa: CASSLRSEETQHF; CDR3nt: TGTGCCAGTAGTTTGAGGTCAGAAGAGACCCAGCACTTC
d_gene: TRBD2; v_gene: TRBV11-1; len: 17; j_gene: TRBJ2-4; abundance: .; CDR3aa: CVSNFPGTSGTKNIKYF; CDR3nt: TGTGTCAGCAACTTTCCCGGGACTAGTGGGACCAAAAACATTAAGTACTTC
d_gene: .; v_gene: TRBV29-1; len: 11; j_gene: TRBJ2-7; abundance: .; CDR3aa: CCALFRAEQYF; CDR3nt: TGCTGCGCCCTCTTCAGGGCCGAGCAGTACTTC
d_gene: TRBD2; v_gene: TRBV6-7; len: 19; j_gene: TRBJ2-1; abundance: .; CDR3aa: CASSYPASGNSSSYNEQFF; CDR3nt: TGTGCCAGTAGTTACCCTGCTAGCGGGAATTCTAGCTCCTACAATGAGCAGTTCTTC
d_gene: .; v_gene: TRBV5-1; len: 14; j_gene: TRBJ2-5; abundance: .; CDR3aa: CVSSLGANQETQYF; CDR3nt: TGCGTCAGCAGCTTGGGAGCGAACCAAGAGACCCAATACTTC
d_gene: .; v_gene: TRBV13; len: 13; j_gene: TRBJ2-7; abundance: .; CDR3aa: CANSLTRGYEQYF; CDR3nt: TGTGCCAACAGCTTAACCCGGGGCTACGAGCAGTACTTC
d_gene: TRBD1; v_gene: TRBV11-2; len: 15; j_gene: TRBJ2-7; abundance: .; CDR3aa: CANSLRWTGENEQYF; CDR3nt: TGTGCAAACAGCTTACGGTGGACAGGGGAAAACGAGCAATACTTC
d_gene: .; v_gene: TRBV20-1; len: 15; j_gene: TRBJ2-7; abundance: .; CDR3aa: CSARDLDDSSFEQYF; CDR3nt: TGCAGTGCTAGAGATCTGGACGACAGCTCCTTCGAGCAGTACTTC
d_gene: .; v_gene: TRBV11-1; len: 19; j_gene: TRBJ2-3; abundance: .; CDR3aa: CPSSSGGSSVEARTDTLYF; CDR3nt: TGTCCCAGCAGCTCTGGGGGAAGCTCTGTTGAAGCCCGCACAGATACGCTGTATTTT
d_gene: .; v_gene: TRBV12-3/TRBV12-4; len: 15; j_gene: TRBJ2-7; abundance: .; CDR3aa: CASSLRVAGAYEQYF; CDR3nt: TGTGCCAGCAGTTTAAGGGTGGCAGGAGCCTACGAACAATACTTC
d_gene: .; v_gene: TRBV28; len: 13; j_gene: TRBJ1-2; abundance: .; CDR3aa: CASRPDINHGYIF; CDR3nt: TGTGCCAGCAGGCCAGACATTAACCATGGCTACATCTTC
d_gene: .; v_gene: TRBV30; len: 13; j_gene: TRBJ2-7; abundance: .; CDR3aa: CAWTSRNSYEQYF; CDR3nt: TGTGCCTGGACCTCCAGGAACAGCTACGAGCAGTACTTC
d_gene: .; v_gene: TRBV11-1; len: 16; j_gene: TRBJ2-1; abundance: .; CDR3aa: CASSARVADSYNEQFF; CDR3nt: TGTGCCAGCAGCGCCCGGGTAGCGGACTCCTACAATGAGCAGTTCTTC
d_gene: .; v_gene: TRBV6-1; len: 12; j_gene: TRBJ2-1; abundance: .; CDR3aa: CAIMPSYNERFF; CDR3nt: TGTGCCATCATGCCGTCCTACAATGAGCGGTTCTTC
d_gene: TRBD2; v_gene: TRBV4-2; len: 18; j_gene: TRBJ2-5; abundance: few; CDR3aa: CVSSLTINGRAGSETQYF; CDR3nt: TGTGTCAGCAGCCTAACGATTAATGGGAGGGCCGGCTCGGAGACCCAGTACTTC
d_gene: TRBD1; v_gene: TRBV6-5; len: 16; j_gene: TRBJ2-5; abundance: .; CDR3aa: CASGPQLSGGGETQYF; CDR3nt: TGTGCCAGCGGGCCCCAGCTCTCAGGGGGCGGGGAGACCCAGTACTTC
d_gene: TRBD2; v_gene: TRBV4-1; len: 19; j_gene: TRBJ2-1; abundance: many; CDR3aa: CASSQVGLAGFTDYNEQFF; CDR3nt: TGCGCCAGCAGCCAGGTGGGACTAGCGGGATTTACCGACTACAATGAGCAGTTCTTC
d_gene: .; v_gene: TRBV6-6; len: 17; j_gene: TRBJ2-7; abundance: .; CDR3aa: CVSRSSSNQGPRDEQYF; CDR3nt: TGTGTCAGCCGTTCCTCGTCGAACCAGGGGCCTAGGGACGAGCAGTACTTC
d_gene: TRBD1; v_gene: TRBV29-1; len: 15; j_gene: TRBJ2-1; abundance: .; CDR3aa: CSLEFGTGGYYEQFF; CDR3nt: TGCAGCCTTGAGTTCGGGACAGGGGGCTATTATGAGCAGTTCTTC
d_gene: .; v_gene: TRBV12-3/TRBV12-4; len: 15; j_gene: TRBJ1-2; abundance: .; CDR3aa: CASNLGQLSLLGYTF; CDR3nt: TGTGCCAGCAATTTAGGGCAACTCTCGTTATTAGGCTACACCTTC
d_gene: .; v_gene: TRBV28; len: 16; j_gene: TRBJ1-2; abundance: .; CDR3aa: CASSTPPGTKTYGYTF; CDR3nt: TGTGCCAGCAGTACACCCCCCGGGACAAAGACCTATGGCTACACCTTC
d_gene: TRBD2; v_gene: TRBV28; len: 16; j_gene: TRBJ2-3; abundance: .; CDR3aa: CASRLGAGGGGYTQYF; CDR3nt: TGTGCCAGCAGGCTAGGAGCGGGAGGGGGAGGGTATACGCAATATTTT
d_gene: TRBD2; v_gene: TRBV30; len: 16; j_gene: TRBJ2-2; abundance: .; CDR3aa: CAWSAIGTSEPGELFF; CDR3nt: TGTGCCTGGAGTGCCATTGGGACTAGCGAACCCGGGGAGCTGTTTTTT
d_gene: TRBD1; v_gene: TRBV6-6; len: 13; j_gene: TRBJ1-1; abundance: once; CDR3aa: CASHPTGGTEAFF; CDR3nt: TGTGCCAGCCATCCGACAGGGGGAACTGAAGCTTTCTTC
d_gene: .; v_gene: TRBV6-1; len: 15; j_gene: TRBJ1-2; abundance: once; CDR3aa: CASSEAHGINYGYAF; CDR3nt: TGTGCCAGCAGTGAAGCCCATGGGATTAACTATGGCTACGCCTTC
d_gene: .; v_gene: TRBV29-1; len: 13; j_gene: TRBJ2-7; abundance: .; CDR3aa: CCVEITGFFEQYF; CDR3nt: TGCTGCGTTGAAATTACAGGATTTTTCGAGCAGTACTTC